Listed below are T cell receptor beta chains from one sample, sequenced in a study of shared clonotypes between healthy human individuals. Produced via immunoSEQ multiplex PCR; TCRdb's table is partial and in-frame only. The data show over a million clones, roughly 96% seen once. The sample consisted of naive CD4+ T cells sorted from blood. These receptor sequences come from a young man in good health. Each CDR3 is given with its conserved first and last residue. D genes are given only for firm matches. Size is omitted from some rows. Given values are once, few, many or a class for expanded clones.

D gene: -
J gene: TRBJ1-1
clone size: -
V gene: TRBV28
CDR3 DNA: TGTGCCAGCAGTTTAAGTCAAACGAACACTGAAGCTTTCTTT
CDR3 protein: CASSLSQTNTEAFF

D gene: -
J gene: TRBJ1-1
clone size: -
V gene: TRBV10-3
CDR3 DNA: TGTGCCATCAGTGAGGGACTCGCTGAAGCTTTCTTT
CDR3 protein: CAISEGLAEAFF

D gene: -
J gene: TRBJ2-1
clone size: -
V gene: TRBV6-5
CDR3 DNA: TGTGCCAGCAGTTACTCGGGGACATCTACTAGCAATGAGCAGTTCTTC
CDR3 protein: CASSYSGTSTSNEQFF

D gene: TRBD2
J gene: TRBJ2-1
clone size: -
V gene: TRBV25-1
CDR3 DNA: TGTGCCAGCAGTGAATGGGGGGGGAGGGCCCGGAATGAGCAGTTCTTC
CDR3 protein: CASSEWGGRARNEQFF

D gene: TRBD1
J gene: TRBJ2-7
clone size: -
V gene: TRBV2
CDR3 DNA: TGTGCCAGCAGTGAAGGACAGGGGACCTACGAGCAGTACTTC
CDR3 protein: CASSEGQGTYEQYF

D gene: -
J gene: TRBJ2-5
clone size: -
V gene: TRBV29-1
CDR3 DNA: TGCAGCGTTGGGGGGGGGCGCAGGGAGACCCAGTACTTC
CDR3 protein: CSVGGGRRETQYF

D gene: TRBD2
J gene: TRBJ2-1
clone size: -
V gene: TRBV29-1
CDR3 DNA: TGCAGCGTTGCCGGAGGGACTAGCCAACACTACAATGAGCAGTTCTTC
CDR3 protein: CSVAGGTSQHYNEQFF

D gene: TRBD1
J gene: TRBJ1-6
clone size: -
V gene: TRBV7-2
CDR3 DNA: TGTGCCAGCCTTATCACAGGGGGCGTTTCTAGTTCACCCCTCCACTTT
CDR3 protein: CASLITGGVSSSPLHF

D gene: -
J gene: TRBJ2-7
clone size: -
V gene: TRBV5-1
CDR3 DNA: TGCGCCAGCAGCTTGGAAAGCGTCGCCTACGAGCAGTACTTC
CDR3 protein: CASSLESVAYEQYF

D gene: -
J gene: TRBJ2-1
clone size: -
V gene: TRBV18
CDR3 DNA: TGTGCCAGCTCACCAAGGGAGACAGTCTACAATGAGCAGTTCTTC
CDR3 protein: CASSPRETVYNEQFF

D gene: -
J gene: TRBJ2-3
clone size: -
V gene: TRBV10-1
CDR3 DNA: TGCGCCAGCGGACCGGGACGGGTCACAGATACGCAGTATTTT
CDR3 protein: CASGPGRVTDTQYF

D gene: TRBD2
J gene: TRBJ2-1
clone size: -
V gene: TRBV27
CDR3 DNA: TGTGCCAGCAGTCCCCGAGGCGGGAGAGGGAATGAGCAGTTCTTC
CDR3 protein: CASSPRGGRGNEQFF

D gene: -
J gene: TRBJ2-5
clone size: once
V gene: TRBV27
CDR3 DNA: TGTGCCAGCAGTTTATCCCTGGCGGAGACCCAGTACTTC
CDR3 protein: CASSLSLAETQYF

D gene: TRBD1
J gene: TRBJ1-4
clone size: -
V gene: TRBV5-1
CDR3 DNA: TGCGCCAGCAGCTCGGGACAGGCAACTAATGAAAAACTGTTTTTT
CDR3 protein: CASSSGQATNEKLFF

D gene: -
J gene: TRBJ2-1
clone size: -
V gene: TRBV7-8
CDR3 DNA: TGTGCTAGCAGCTTAGTAGTAAATGAGCAGTTCTTC
CDR3 protein: CASSLVVNEQFF

D gene: -
J gene: TRBJ2-3
clone size: -
V gene: TRBV6-5
CDR3 DNA: TGTGCCAGCAGTTACTCGTCTCCAGTAAGGGACCTGTATTTT
CDR3 protein: CASSYSSPVRDLYF

D gene: TRBD2
J gene: TRBJ2-7
clone size: -
V gene: TRBV6-1
CDR3 DNA: TGTGCCAGCAGTGAAGGGACAGATTTTCTAGCGGGAGGCTCCTACGAGCAGTACTTC
CDR3 protein: CASSEGTDFLAGGSYEQYF

D gene: -
J gene: TRBJ1-2
clone size: -
V gene: TRBV10-3
CDR3 DNA: TGTGCCATCACTCTGAGCCCTACGACTGGCTACACCTTC
CDR3 protein: CAITLSPTTGYTF